This TCR beta chain was captured by sequencing in a study of blood T cell repertoires in COVID-19. Germline V lookup: CDR1 SGDLS, CDR2 YYNGEE. This CDR3 spans 14 amino acids. J lost 4 bases, V lost 6 bases, and 7 bases had no gene match. This clone has only a few counts. Profiled with immunoSEQ multiplex PCR; TCRdb holds only in-frame clones, not every one. The repertoire includes about 310,000 clones, around nine tenths of them detected once, and 8% to 10% sits in the top ten. This receptor was taken from a middle-aged woman who had recovered from COVID-19. Sequenced sample: PBMCs or T cells enriched from blood (not recorded which). J is TRBJ1-3 and V is TRBV9, with TRBD1 matching over 7 bases. CDR3 sequence reads: CASNQGGLGNTIYF. The CDR3 DNA is TGTGCCAGCAACCAGGGGGGCTTGGGAAACACCATATATTTT.